There are many counts of the clone carrying this TCR beta chain. Each CDR3 protein gets one entry after TCRdb re-called the 5' RACE reads with MiXCR. The repertoire holds 200,000 to 300,000 distinct CDR3 sequences, with 8.2% as singletons. The sample originates from a study of CD8 T cells in ankylosing spondylitis. The length of the CDR3 is 12 residues. Trimming removed 7 bases from V and 2 bases from J, with 11 bases in between. CDR1 is SQVTM and CDR2 is ANQGSEA in the germline V gene. The V gene is TRBV29-1, the J gene TRBJ2-5; D is undetermined. The clonotype was recovered from a female donor with ankylosing spondylitis or in good health (not recorded which). Specimen: blood, either unsorted or a sorted T cell fraction (not recorded which). CDR3 DNA: TGCAGCGCCGAACCCCTTCAAGAGACCCAGTACTTC. Its protein product is CSAEPLQETQYF.